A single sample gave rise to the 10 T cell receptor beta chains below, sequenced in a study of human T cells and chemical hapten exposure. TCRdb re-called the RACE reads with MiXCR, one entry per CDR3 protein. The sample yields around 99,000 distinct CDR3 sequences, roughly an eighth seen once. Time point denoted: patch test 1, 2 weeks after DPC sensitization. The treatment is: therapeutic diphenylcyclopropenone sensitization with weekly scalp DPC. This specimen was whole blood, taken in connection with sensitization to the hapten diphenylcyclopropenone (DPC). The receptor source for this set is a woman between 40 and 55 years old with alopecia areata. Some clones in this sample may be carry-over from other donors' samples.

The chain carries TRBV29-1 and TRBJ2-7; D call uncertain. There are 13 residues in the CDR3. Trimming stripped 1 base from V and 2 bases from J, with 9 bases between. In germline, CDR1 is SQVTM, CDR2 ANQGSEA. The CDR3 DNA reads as TGCAGCGTTGAAGGTGGAAGGCCCTACGAGCAGTACTTC. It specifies CSVEGGRPYEQYF.

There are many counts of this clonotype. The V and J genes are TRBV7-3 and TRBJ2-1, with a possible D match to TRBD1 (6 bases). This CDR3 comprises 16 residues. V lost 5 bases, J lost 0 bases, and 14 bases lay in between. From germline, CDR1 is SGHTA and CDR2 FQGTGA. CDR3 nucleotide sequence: TGTGCCAGCAGCGCGACCTCAGGGGTCTCCTACAATGAGCAGTTCTTC. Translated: CASSATSGVSYNEQFF.

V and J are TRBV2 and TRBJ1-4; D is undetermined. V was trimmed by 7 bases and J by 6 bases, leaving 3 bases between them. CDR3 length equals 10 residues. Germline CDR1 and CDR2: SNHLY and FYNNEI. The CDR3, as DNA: TGTGCCAGCAAAGATGAAAAACTGTTTTTT. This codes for CASKDEKLFF.

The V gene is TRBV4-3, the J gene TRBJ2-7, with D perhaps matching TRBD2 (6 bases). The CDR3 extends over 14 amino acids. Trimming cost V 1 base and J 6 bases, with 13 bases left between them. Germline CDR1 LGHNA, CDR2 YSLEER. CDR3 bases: TGCGCCAGCAGCCAAGGTACAACTAGCTCCGAGCAGTACTTC. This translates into CASSQGTTSSEQYF.

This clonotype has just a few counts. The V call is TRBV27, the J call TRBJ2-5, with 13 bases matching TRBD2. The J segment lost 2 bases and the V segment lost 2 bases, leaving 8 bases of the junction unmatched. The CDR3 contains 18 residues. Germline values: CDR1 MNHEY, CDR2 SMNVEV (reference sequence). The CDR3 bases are TGTGCCAGCAGTTTACGGACTAGCGGGGGAACCCCGCAAGAGACCCAGTACTTC. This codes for CASSLRTSGGTPQETQYF.

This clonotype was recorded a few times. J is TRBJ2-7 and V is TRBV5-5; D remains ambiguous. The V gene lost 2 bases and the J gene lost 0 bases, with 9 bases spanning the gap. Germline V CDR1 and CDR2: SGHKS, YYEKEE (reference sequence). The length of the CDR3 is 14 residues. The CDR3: CASSLQRSSYEQYF. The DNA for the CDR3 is TGTGCCAGCAGCTTACAGAGGAGCTCCTACGAGCAGTACTTC.

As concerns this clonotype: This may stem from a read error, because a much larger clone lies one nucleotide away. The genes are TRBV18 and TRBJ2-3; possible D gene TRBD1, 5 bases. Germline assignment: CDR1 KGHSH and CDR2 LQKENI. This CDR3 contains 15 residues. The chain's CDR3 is CVSSPQVISTDTQYF. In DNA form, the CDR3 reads TGTGTCAGCTCACCACAGGTTATTAGCACAGATACGCAGTATTTT.

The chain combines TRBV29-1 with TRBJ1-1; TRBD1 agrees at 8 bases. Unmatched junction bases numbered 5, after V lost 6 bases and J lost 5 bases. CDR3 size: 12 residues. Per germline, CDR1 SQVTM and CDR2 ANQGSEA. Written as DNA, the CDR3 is TGCAGCGTGCGACAGGGGAGGACTGAAGCTTTCTTT. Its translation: CSVRQGRTEAFF.

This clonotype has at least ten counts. CDR3 region: CASSDRGQQYF. The CDR3 bases are TGTGCCAGCAGTGACAGGGGCCAACAGTACTTC. The chain is built from TRBV28 and TRBJ2-7, with 8 nucleotides matching TRBD1. The CDR3 contains 11 residues. V was pared by 5 bases and J by 10 bases, with 4 bases of the junction left unmatched. Germline CDR1 is MDHEN and CDR2 is SYDVKM.

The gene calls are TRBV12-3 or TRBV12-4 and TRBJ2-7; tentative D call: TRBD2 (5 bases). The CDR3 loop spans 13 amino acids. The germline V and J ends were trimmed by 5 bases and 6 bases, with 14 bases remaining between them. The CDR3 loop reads CASSTLTRGEQYF. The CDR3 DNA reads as TGTGCCAGCAGTACACTGACACGGGGCGAGCAGTACTTC.